The 20 T cell receptor beta chains listed next were all sequenced from one sample in a study of T cell responses to AZD1222 COVID-19 vaccine. Data came from immunoSEQ multiplex PCR; TCRdb stores just in-frame clones and leaves some out. The sample yields under 150,000 clones, 90% seen once. Sequencing used peripheral blood, obtained on day 0 of AZD1222 vaccination. The receptors were sampled from an adult in good health.

The rearrangement uses TRBV19 and TRBJ2-7, with D tentatively TRBD1 (6 bases). From germline, CDR1 is LNHDA and CDR2 SQIVND (reference sequence). This CDR3 is built from 12 residues. V lost 6 bases, J lost 5 bases, and 11 bases lay in between. The CDR3 protein is CASSLYRDEQYF. The CDR3 DNA reads as TGTGCCAGTAGCCTATACAGGGACGAGCAGTACTTC.

The gene calls are TRBV4-1 and TRBJ1-5; possibly TRBD1 for D (5 bases). V shed 3 bases and J shed 2 bases, with 14 bases lying between them. Looked up from germline, CDR1 is MGHRA and CDR2 is YSYEKL. The length of the CDR3 is 16 residues. The CDR3 bases are TGCGCCAGCAGCCAGGGGATGGGGGGTGGCAATCAGCCCCAGCATTTT. Translated: CASSQGMGGGNQPQHF.

The gene calls are TRBV28 and TRBJ1-4; D not resolved. The CDR3 runs to 10 residues. The V gene lost 8 bases and the J gene lost 3 bases, with 1 base spanning the gap. Germline values: CDR1 MDHEN, CDR2 SYDVKM. CDR3 loop: CASSNEKLFF. The CDR3 DNA reads TGTGCCAGCTCTAATGAAAAACTGTTTTTT.

The rearrangement uses TRBV7-8 and TRBJ2-1; TRBD1 matches at 7 bases. V gave up 3 bases and J gave up 1 base; unmatched junction bases: 3. The CDR3 contains 15 residues. Looked up from germline, CDR1 is SGHVS and CDR2 is FQNEAQ. The CDR3: CASSFRDRSYNEQFF. CDR3 sequence (DNA): TGTGCCAGCAGCTTCCGGGACAGATCCTACAATGAGCAGTTCTTC.

The chain couples TRBV3-1 (or the pseudogene TRBV3-2) to TRBJ2-1, with TRBD2 matching 7 bases. Trimming took 1 base from V and 1 from J; bases not matched to a gene: 4. The CDR3 is 16 residues long. Per germline, CDR1 LGHDT and CDR2 YNNKEL (reference sequence). The CDR3 loop reads CASSQVASGSYNEQFF. CDR3 nucleotide sequence: TGTGCCAGCAGCCAAGTGGCTAGCGGATCCTACAATGAGCAGTTCTTC.

This clone was detected only once. The gene calls are TRBV4-1 and TRBJ2-1; 8 bases are shared with TRBD2. This CDR3 is 18 amino acids long. Losses at the gene ends were 0 bases for V and 0 bases for J; bases not matched to a gene: 7. Germline assignment: CDR1 MGHRA and CDR2 YSYEKL. The DNA of the CDR3 is TGCGCCAGCAGCCAAGACGTCGGTAGCGGGAACTCCTACAATGAGCAGTTCTTC. As protein: CASSQDVGSGNSYNEQFF.

V gene TRBV18 combines with J gene TRBJ2-3, with D possibly being TRBD2 (5 bases). The CDR3 sequence is 13 residues long. The V gene lost 6 bases and the J gene lost 4 bases, with 11 bases spanning the gap. Germline V gene data show CDR1 as KGHSH and CDR2 as LQKENI. The CDR3 loop is CASSTTQADTQYF. The CDR3, as DNA: TGTGCCAGCTCGACTACCCAGGCAGATACGCAGTATTTT.

The rearrangement uses TRBV11-2 and TRBJ1-2, with D possibly being TRBD1 (6 bases). V was clipped by 5 bases and J by 8 bases, with 18 bases between them. This CDR3 has 14 residues. Germline CDR1 reads SGHAT; CDR2 reads FQNNGV. The CDR3, as DNA: TGTGCCAGCAGCCCCGATCAGGGGAGCTACGGCTACACCTTC. Translation: CASSPDQGSYGYTF.

The genes are TRBV3-1 (or the pseudogene TRBV3-2) and TRBJ2-7; perhaps TRBD1 as D (5 bases). CDR3 length: 13 amino acids. With 8 bases removed from V and 1 base from J, the gap between germline ends came to 12 bases. Germline values: CDR1 LGHDT, CDR2 YNNKEL (reference sequence). This chain's CDR3 is CASARDWSYEQYF. CDR3 sequence (DNA): TGTGCCAGCGCCAGGGATTGGTCCTACGAGCAGTACTTC.

The V gene is TRBV7-3, the J gene TRBJ2-2; 8 bases align to TRBD2. V trimming: 5 bases; J trimming: 5 bases; junction bases outside the gene matches: 1. Per the germline V gene, CDR1 is SGHTA and CDR2 is FQGTGA. The CDR3 spans 13 residues. The CDR3 DNA sequence: TGTGCCAGCAGCCCGGGGGGGACCGGGGAGCTGTTTTTT. It is translated as CASSPGGTGELFF.

The chain links TRBV9 to TRBJ2-2; D not resolved. The germline V gene has CDR1 SGDLS and CDR2 YYNGEE. The V and J ends lost 0 bases and 1 base respectively, with 7 bases between them. The CDR3 extends over 15 amino acids. The CDR3: CASSVGRLNTGELFF. Written as DNA, the CDR3 is TGTGCCAGCAGCGTAGGACGCCTGAACACCGGGGAGCTGTTTTTT.

This chain joins TRBV3-1 (or the pseudogene TRBV3-2) and TRBJ1-1; D is possibly TRBD1 (5 bases). The germline V gene encodes CDR1 LGHDT and CDR2 YNNKEL (reference sequence). V was clipped by 1 base and J by 1 base, with 10 bases between them. The CDR3 totals 15 residues. CDR3 sequence (DNA): TGTGCCAGCAGCCAAGGGCAGGGTGGGAACACTGAAGCTTTCTTT. It yields the protein CASSQGQGGNTEAFF.

The chain uses TRBV7-2 and TRBJ1-2, with a weak D call TRBD1 (5 bases). The CDR3 covers 15 residues. CDR1 SGHTA and CDR2 FQGNSA come from the germline V gene. V lost 4 bases and J 1 base, leaving 13 bases between the germline ends. CDR3 sequence (DNA): TGTGCCAGCAGCTCCCGGGACGGACTTAACTATGGCTACACCTTC. This sequence encodes CASSSRDGLNYGYTF.

The chain is built from TRBV10-3 and TRBJ2-7; D is perhaps TRBD1 (5 bases). V lost 6 bases and J lost 5, with 20 bases in between. Germline assignment: CDR1 ENHRY and CDR2 SYGVKD. This CDR3 comprises 15 residues. CDR3 nucleotides: TGTGCCATCAGGGCTGAAGGCAGGGCACGTAACGAGCAGTACTTC. Translating it yields CAIRAEGRARNEQYF.

V gene TRBV7-9 combines with J gene TRBJ2-3; 7 bases are shared with TRBD2. With V trimmed by 4 bases and J by 0 bases, 4 bases remained unmatched. CDR3 length equals 15 residues. Germline CDR1 reads SEHNR; CDR2 reads FQNEAQ (reference sequence). As DNA, the CDR3 is TGTGCCAGCAGCTCTGGGGGGGGGAGCACAGATACGCAGTATTTT. It is translated as CASSSGGGSTDTQYF. The complete variable domain, with remaining parts taken from reference TRBV7-9 and TRBJ2-3, reads DTGVSQNPRHKITKRGQNVTFRCDPISEHNRLYWYRQTLGQGPEFLTYFQNEAQLEKSRLLSDRFSAERPKGSFSTLEIQRTEQGDSAMYLCASSSGGGSTDTQYFGPGTRLTVL.

The J gene is TRBJ2-7, the V gene TRBV5-5; no definite D call. Per germline, CDR1 SGHKS and CDR2 YYEKEE (reference sequence). Deletions cut 6 bases from V and 3 bases from J, with 16 bases between. The CDR3 consists of 14 residues. CDR3 in amino acids: CASTPNDRNYEQYF. For the CDR3, the DNA is TGTGCCAGCACCCCGAATGACCGTAACTACGAGCAGTACTTC.

The rearrangement uses TRBV4-2 and TRBJ2-7, with a possible D match to TRBD1 (5 bases). This CDR3 has 13 amino acids. Trimming left V 2 bases short and J 3 bases short, with 8 bases between. CDR1 LGHNA and CDR2 YNFKEQ come from the germline V gene. The CDR3 protein is CASSQRQGYEQYF. The CDR3 DNA reads TGTGCCAGCAGCCAACGGCAGGGCTACGAGCAGTACTTC.

The rearrangement uses TRBV6-2 or TRBV6-3 and TRBJ2-1; a weak D match, TRBD1 (5 bases). Trimming pared 2 bases from V and 4 bases from J, leaving 9 bases between. Germline V gene sequence: CDR1 MNHEY, CDR2 SVGEGT. This CDR3 contains 14 residues. CDR3 nucleotides: TGTGCCAGCAGTTACGGTAGACAGTACAATGAGCAGTTCTTC. Amino acids: CASSYGRQYNEQFF.

This chain connects TRBV5-6 to TRBJ1-1, with D perhaps matching TRBD1 (5 bases). Looked up from germline, CDR1 is SGHDT and CDR2 is YYEEEE. This CDR3 is built from 15 residues. V was pared by 1 base and J by 3 bases, with 13 bases between. The DNA for the CDR3 is TGTGCCAGCAGCTTGAGGAGGGGCGCTGACACTGAAGCTTTCTTT. This translates into CASSLRRGADTEAFF.

The gene calls are TRBV6-6 and TRBJ2-3, with 9 bases lining up with TRBD2. Germline V lookup: CDR1 MNHNY, CDR2 SVGAGI (reference sequence). The CDR3 is 16 residues long. J was trimmed by 0 bases and V by 11 bases; bases with no gene match: 12. The CDR3 loop reads CAAVAGGRASTDTQYF. CDR3 nucleotides: TGTGCCGCGGTGGCGGGAGGGCGAGCAAGCACAGATACGCAGTATTTT.